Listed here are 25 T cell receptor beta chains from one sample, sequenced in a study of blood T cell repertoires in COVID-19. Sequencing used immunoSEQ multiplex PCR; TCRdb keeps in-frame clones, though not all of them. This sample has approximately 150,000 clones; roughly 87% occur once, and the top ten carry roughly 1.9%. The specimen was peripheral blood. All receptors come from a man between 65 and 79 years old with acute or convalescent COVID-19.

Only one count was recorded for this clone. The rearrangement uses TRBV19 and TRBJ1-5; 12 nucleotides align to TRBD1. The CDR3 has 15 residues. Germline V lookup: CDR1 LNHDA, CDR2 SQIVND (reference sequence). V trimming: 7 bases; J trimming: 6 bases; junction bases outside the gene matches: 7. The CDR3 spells CASTSGQGASQPQHF. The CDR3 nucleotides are TGTGCCAGTACCTCGGGACAGGGGGCGAGTCAGCCCCAGCATTTT.

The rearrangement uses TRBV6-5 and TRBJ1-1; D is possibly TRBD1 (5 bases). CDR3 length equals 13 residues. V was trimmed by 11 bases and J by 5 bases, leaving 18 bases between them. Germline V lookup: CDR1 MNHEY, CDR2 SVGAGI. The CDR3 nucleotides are TGTGCCTGCCGTTTTGACAGAGTTACTGAAGCTTTCTTT. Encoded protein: CACRFDRVTEAFF.

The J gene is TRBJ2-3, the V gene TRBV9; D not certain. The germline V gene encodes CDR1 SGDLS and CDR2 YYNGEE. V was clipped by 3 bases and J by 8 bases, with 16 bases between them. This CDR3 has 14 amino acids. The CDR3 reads CASSESTARGTQYF. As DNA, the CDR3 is TGTGCCAGCAGCGAGAGCACGGCCCGAGGTACGCAGTATTTT. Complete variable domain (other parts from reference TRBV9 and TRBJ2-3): DSGVTQTPKHLITATGQRVTLRCSPRSGDLSVYWYQQSLDQGLQFLIQYYNGEERAKGNILERFSAQQFPDLHSELNLSSLELGDSALYFCASSESTARGTQYFGPGTRLTVL.

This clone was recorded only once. The CDR3 loop is CASRSAGELFF. In DNA, the CDR3 is TGTGCCAGCAGGAGCGCCGGGGAGCTGTTTTTT. This chain uses TRBV6-5 with TRBJ2-2; D gene unclear. Looked up from germline, CDR1 is MNHEY and CDR2 is SVGAGI. The V end was cut by 6 bases, the J end by 6 bases, with 5 bases between. The CDR3 totals 11 residues.

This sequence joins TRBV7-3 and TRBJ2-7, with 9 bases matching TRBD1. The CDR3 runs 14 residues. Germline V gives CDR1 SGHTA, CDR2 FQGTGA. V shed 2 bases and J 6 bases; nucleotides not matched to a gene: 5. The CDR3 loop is CASSLGDRVGEQYF. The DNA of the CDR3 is TGTGCCAGCAGCTTAGGGGACAGGGTTGGCGAGCAGTACTTC.

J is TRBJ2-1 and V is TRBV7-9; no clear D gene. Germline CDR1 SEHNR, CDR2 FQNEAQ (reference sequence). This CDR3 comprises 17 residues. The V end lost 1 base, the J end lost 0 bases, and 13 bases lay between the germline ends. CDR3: CASSLGNSLSSYNEQFF. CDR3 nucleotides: TGTGCCAGCAGCTTAGGGAACAGTCTGAGCTCCTACAATGAGCAGTTCTTC.

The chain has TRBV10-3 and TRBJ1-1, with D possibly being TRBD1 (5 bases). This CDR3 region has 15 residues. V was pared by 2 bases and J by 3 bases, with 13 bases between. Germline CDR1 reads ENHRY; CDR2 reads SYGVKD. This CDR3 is CAISETPEGYTEAFF. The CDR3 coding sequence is TGTGCCATCAGTGAGACCCCGGAGGGGTACACTGAAGCTTTCTTT.

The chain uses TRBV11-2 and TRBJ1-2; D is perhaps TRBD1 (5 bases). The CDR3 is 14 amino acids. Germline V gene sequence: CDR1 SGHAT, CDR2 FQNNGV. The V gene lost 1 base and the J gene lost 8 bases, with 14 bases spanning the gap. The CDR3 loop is CASSLGGRAGGYTF. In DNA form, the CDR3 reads TGTGCCAGCAGCTTAGGCGGCAGGGCAGGCGGCTACACCTTC.

The CDR3 loop is CASSRGGLAGNTDTQYF. DNA for the CDR3: TGCGCCAGCAGTCGTGGGGGACTAGCGGGGAACACAGATACGCAGTATTTT. V gene TRBV5-1 combines with J gene TRBJ2-3; 13 bases align to TRBD2. Germline CDR1 is SGHRS and CDR2 is YFSETQ. Trimming cost V 5 bases and J 2 bases; bases outside gene matches: 8. The CDR3 is 17 residues long.

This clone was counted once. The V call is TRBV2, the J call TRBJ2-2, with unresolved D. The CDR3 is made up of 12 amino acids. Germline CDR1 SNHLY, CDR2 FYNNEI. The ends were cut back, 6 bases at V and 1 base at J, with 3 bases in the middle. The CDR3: CASSVNTGELFF. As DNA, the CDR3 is TGTGCCAGCAGCGTGAACACCGGGGAGCTGTTTTTT.

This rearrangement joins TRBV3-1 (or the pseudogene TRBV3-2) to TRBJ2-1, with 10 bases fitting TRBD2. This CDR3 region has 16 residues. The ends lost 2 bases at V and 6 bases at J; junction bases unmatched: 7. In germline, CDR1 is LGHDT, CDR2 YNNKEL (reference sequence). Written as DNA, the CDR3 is TGTGCCAGCAGCCAACTCGGGGGACTAGCGATCAATGAGCAGTTCTTC. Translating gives CASSQLGGLAINEQFF.

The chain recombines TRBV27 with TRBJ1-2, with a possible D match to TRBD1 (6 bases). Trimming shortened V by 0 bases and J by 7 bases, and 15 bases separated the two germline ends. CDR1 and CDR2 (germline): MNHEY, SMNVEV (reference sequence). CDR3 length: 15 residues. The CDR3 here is CASSLSGGAEAGYTF. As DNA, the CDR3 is TGTGCCAGCAGTTTATCCGGGGGGGCTGAGGCTGGCTACACCTTC.

Here the CDR3 reads CASSEGTASNQPQHF. The CDR3 DNA is TGCGCCAGCAGTGAAGGGACAGCTAGCAATCAGCCCCAGCATTTT. The gene calls are TRBV10-1 and TRBJ1-5, with TRBD1 matching over 7 bases. This CDR3 contains 15 residues. Looked up from germline, CDR1 is WNHNN and CDR2 is SYGVQD (reference sequence). V was pared by 3 bases and J by 0 bases, with 2 bases of the junction left unmatched.

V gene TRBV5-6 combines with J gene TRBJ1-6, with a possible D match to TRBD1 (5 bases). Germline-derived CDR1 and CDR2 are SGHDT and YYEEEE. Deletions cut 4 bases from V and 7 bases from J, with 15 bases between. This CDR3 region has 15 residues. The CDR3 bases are TGTGCCAGCAGCGTCGGAGACAGAAAAAATTCACCCCTCCACTTT. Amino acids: CASSVGDRKNSPLHF.

The CDR3: CSVEAPPRVDGNTIYF. The DNA of the CDR3 is TGCAGCGTTGAAGCCCCCCCCAGGGTAGATGGAAACACCATATATTTT. The V gene is TRBV29-1, the J gene TRBJ1-3, with a tentative D call TRBD1 (5 bases). The CDR3 sequence is 16 residues long. V dropped 1 base and J dropped 3 bases, with 16 bases sitting between them. From germline, CDR1 is SQVTM and CDR2 ANQGSEA.

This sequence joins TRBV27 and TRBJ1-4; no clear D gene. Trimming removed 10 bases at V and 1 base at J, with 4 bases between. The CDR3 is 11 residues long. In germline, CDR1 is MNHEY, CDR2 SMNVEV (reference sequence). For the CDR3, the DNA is TGTGCCACGAGAACTAATGAAAAACTGTTTTTT. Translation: CATRTNEKLFF.

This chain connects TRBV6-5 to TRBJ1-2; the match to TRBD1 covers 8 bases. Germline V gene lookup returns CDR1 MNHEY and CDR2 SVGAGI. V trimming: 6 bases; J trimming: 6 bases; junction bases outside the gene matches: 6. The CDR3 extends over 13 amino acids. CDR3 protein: CASRQGAQDGYTF. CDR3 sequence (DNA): TGTGCCAGCAGGCAGGGGGCGCAAGATGGCTACACCTTC.

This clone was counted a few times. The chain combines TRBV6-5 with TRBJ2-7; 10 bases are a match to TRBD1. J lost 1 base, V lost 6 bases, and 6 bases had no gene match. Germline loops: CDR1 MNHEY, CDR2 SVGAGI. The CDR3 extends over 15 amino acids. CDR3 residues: CASRTDRGKSYEQYF. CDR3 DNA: TGTGCCAGCAGGACGGACAGGGGGAAGTCCTACGAGCAGTACTTC.

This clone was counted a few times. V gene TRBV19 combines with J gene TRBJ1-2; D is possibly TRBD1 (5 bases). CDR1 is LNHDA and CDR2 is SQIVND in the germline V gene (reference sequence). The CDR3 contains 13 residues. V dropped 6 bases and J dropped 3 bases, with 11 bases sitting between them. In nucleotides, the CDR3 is TGTGCCAGTAGAGTGCAGGGCTACTATGGCTACACCTTC. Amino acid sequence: CASRVQGYYGYTF.

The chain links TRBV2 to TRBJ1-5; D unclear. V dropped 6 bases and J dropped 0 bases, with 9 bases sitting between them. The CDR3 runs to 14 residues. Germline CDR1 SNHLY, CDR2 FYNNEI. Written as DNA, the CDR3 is TGTGCCAGCAGGGGAGCGTTTAGCAATCAGCCCCAGCATTTT. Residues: CASRGAFSNQPQHF.

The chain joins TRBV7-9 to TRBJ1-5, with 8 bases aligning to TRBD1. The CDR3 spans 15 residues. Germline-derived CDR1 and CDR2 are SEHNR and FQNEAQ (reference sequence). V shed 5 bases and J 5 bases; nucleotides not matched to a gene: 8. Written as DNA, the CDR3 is TGTGCCAGCAGCCCACAGGGGGGCTGGGATCAGCCCCAGCATTTT. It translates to CASSPQGGWDQPQHF. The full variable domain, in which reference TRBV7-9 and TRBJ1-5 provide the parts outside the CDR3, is DTGVSQNPRHKITKRGQNVTFRCDPISEHNRLYWYRQTLGQGPEFLTYFQNEAQLEKSRLLSDRFSAERPKGSFSTLEIQRTEQGDSAMYLCASSPQGGWDQPQHFGDGTRLSIL.

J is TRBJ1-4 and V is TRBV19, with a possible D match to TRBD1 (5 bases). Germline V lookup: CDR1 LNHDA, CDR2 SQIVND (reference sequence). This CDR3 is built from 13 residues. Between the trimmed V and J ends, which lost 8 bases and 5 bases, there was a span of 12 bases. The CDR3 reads CASLGLRNEKLFF. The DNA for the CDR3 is TGTGCCAGTTTGGGACTGAGAAATGAAAAACTGTTTTTT.

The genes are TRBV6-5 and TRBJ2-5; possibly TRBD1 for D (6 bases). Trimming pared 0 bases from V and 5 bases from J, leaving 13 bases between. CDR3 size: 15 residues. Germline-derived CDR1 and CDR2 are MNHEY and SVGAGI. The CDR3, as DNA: TGTGCCAGCAGTTACTCCTACAGGGTGGGGGAGACCCAGTACTTC. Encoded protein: CASSYSYRVGETQYF.

CDR3 coding DNA: TGTGCCAGCCACCGGGGAGGAACCGAAAAACTGTTTTTT. It translates to CASHRGGTEKLFF. The chain recombines TRBV12-3 or TRBV12-4 with TRBJ1-4; D is ambiguous. CDR3 length: 13 residues. V lost 8 bases, J lost 8 bases, and 15 bases lay in between.

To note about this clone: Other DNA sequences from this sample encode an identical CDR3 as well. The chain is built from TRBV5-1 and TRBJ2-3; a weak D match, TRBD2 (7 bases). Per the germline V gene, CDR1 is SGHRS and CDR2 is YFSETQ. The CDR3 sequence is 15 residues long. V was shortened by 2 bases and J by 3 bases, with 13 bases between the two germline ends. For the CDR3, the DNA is TGCGCCAGCAGCTTAGGGGGAGGGTGGACAGATACGCAGTATTTT. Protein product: CASSLGGGWTDTQYF.